This T cell receptor beta chain was retrieved from a study of T cells in Graves' hyperthyroidism and ophthalmopathy. General observations from the study: In blood, most of the thyroid clonotypes expanded above 0.001 were also present. Ophthalmopathy, which appeared later, was predicted by the model a median about 5.9 months before onset.

Amplification yielded TCR beta CDR3 regions, with RNA transcripts as the source. A set of HTBI primers served as the primers for a first-round RT-PCR of the TCR CDR3. TCRdb reprocessed the multiplex PCR reads with MiXCR, giving one entry per CDR3 protein. The sample has 300,000 to 450,000 distinct CDR3 sequences, around 25% seen once; the top ten hold less than 85%. In regard to this clonotype: Its matching antigen is unknown.

Source material for PBMCs was 10 ml fresh peripheral blood. The sequence was obtained from a man aged 50 to 60 with Graves' hyperthyroidism. What was sequenced was blood.

In DNA, the CDR3 is TGTGCCAGCAGTCGGCGGACTAAAGAGACCCAGTACTTC. Encoded protein: CASSRRTKETQYF. V is TRBV6-2 or TRBV6-3 and J is TRBJ2-5, with a possible D match to TRBD2 (6 bases). The CDR3 length is 13 residues. V dropped 5 bases and J dropped 3 bases, with 10 bases sitting between them. CDR1 and CDR2 (germline): MNHEY, SVGEGT.